The 28 T cell receptor beta chains presented below share a single source sample, sequenced in a study of PD-L1 blockade in urothelial cancer. Time point indicated: pretreatment peripheral blood. TCRdb's table, derived via immunoSEQ multiplex PCR, lists solely in-frame clones and lacks some. This sample has roughly 51,000 clones, with around 79% found just once. Sequenced material: PBMCs, taken around atezolizumab (anti-PD-L1) treatment. The receptors were sampled from a man between 65 and 85 years old with urothelial cancer.

V is TRBV6-4 and J is TRBJ1-5, with D uncertain. The length of the CDR3 is 16 residues. CDR1 and CDR2 (germline): MRHNA, SNTAGT. V dropped 8 bases and J dropped 2 bases, with 19 bases sitting between them. This chain's CDR3 is CASSLHYGGGNQPQHF. DNA of the CDR3: TGTGCCAGCTCTTTGCATTATGGCGGAGGCAATCAGCCCCAGCATTTT.

Judged by abundance, this clone is medium-sized. The rearrangement links TRBV28 to TRBJ1-3; the D gene is possibly TRBD1 (6 bases). V shed 8 bases and J shed 4 bases, with 9 bases lying between them. The CDR3 is 12 amino acids. CDR1 and CDR2 (germline): MDHEN, SYDVKM. CDR3 amino acids: CASGTPGNTIYF. CDR3 nucleotides: TGTGCCAGCGGGACACCGGGAAACACCATATATTTT.

This clone has more than one count but fewer than ten. The J gene is TRBJ2-6, the V gene TRBV4-1; 9 bases match TRBD1. The CDR3 consists of 18 residues. Germline CDR1 reads MGHRA; CDR2 reads YSYEKL. V was clipped by 4 bases and J by 1 base; unmatched bases: 8. The DNA for the CDR3 is TGCGCCAGCAGCCCCGGGGGACAGGGAAGTTCTGGGGCCAACGTCCTGACTTTC. Amino acids: CASSPGGQGSSGANVLTF.

V and J are TRBV4-2 and TRBJ2-1; 7 nucleotides agree with TRBD1. CDR1 is LGHNA, CDR2 YNFKEQ, per germline. The CDR3 has 14 residues. V lost 3 bases and J lost 7; bases outside the gene matches: 6. CDR3 sequence: CASSQPQGLNEQFF. In DNA form, the CDR3 reads TGTGCCAGCAGCCAGCCACAGGGGTTGAATGAGCAGTTCTTC.

This chain links TRBV5-1 with TRBJ1-1; no firm D call. Germline V gene lookup returns CDR1 SGHRS and CDR2 YFSETQ. The V gene lost 0 bases and the J gene lost 3 bases, with 12 bases spanning the gap. This CDR3 comprises 15 residues. The CDR3 loop is CASSLAGHGDTEAFF. CDR3 in DNA: TGCGCCAGCAGCTTGGCGGGCCACGGGGACACTGAAGCTTTCTTT.

The sample holds a few counts of this clone. This sequence joins TRBV5-1 and TRBJ2-7; 9 nucleotides align to TRBD1. The germline CDR1 and CDR2 sequences are SGHRS and YFSETQ. The CDR3 loop spans 14 amino acids. Trimming took 4 bases from V and 3 from J; bases not matched to a gene: 5. The CDR3 DNA reads as TGCGCCAGCAGCGCGCCGGGACAGGGCTACGAGCAGTACTTC. Translated: CASSAPGQGYEQYF. The whole variable domain, remainder taken from reference TRBV5-1 and TRBJ2-7, is KAGVTQTPRYLIKTRGQQVTLSCSPISGHRSVSWYQQTPGQGLQFLFEYFSETQRNKGNFPGRFSGRQFSNSRSEMNVSTLELGDSALYLCASSAPGQGYEQYFGPGTRLTVT.

Note on this clone: This likely reflects a read error, since a far larger clone is one base away. The chain is built from TRBV5-5 and TRBJ2-1; TRBD1 matches at 8 bases. V gave up 0 bases and J gave up 8 bases; unmatched junction bases: 7. There are 15 residues in the CDR3. In germline, CDR1 is SGHKS, CDR2 YYEKEE (reference sequence). The CDR3 region is CASSLGAGGRDEQFF. CDR3 sequence (DNA): TGTGCCAGCAGCTTGGGGGCAGGGGGCAGGGATGAGCAGTTCTTC.

At least ten counts were recorded for this clone. The gene calls are TRBV9 and TRBJ2-7; tentatively, D is TRBD2 (5 bases). This CDR3 contains 16 residues. CDR1 SGDLS and CDR2 YYNGEE come from the germline V gene. V was trimmed by 0 bases and J by 5 bases, leaving 18 bases between them. The CDR3 loop reads CASSVGVGNGIDEQYF. CDR3 DNA: TGTGCCAGCAGCGTAGGGGTAGGGAACGGGATCGACGAGCAGTACTTC.

In this sample, this clone turned up once. V is TRBV29-1 and J is TRBJ2-1; weak D call: TRBD2 (5 bases). In germline, CDR1 is SQVTM, CDR2 ANQGSEA. Deletions cut 5 bases from V and 8 bases from J, with 13 bases between. This CDR3 region has 12 residues. This CDR3 is CSVNLSGDEQFF. The CDR3 bases are TGCAGCGTTAACCTAAGCGGCGATGAGCAGTTCTTC.

The V gene is TRBV5-1, the J gene TRBJ2-3; no clear D gene. Between the trimmed V and J ends, which lost 0 bases and 4 bases, there was a span of 15 bases. Germline V lookup: CDR1 SGHRS, CDR2 YFSETQ. The CDR3 runs 16 residues. The CDR3 DNA sequence: TGCGCCAGCAGCTTGGCTCGTGAGGTAGGCCCAGATACGCAGTATTTT. Translation: CASSLAREVGPDTQYF.

The DNA of the CDR3 is TGTGCCAGCAGCGTAAAGTTAGGGGGCGCGGGATCAAATGAGCAGTTCTTC. This gives the protein CASSVKLGGAGSNEQFF. V is TRBV7-2 and J is TRBJ2-1, with D possibly being TRBD1 (7 bases). V was clipped by 5 bases and J by 7 bases, with 24 bases between them. Per germline, CDR1 SGHTA and CDR2 FQGNSA. The CDR3 contains 17 residues.

This clone was observed a single time. J is TRBJ2-7 and V is TRBV6-5; TRBD2 matches at 11 bases. The CDR3 has 16 residues. Germline V gene lookup returns CDR1 MNHEY and CDR2 SVGAGI. With V trimmed by 4 bases and J by 5 bases, 10 bases remained unmatched. The chain's CDR3 is CASSSIPGLAVDEQYF. In DNA form, the CDR3 reads TGTGCCAGCAGTTCGATTCCGGGACTAGCGGTCGACGAGCAGTACTTC.

The chain joins TRBV6-1 to TRBJ1-1, with D unresolved. CDR1 and CDR2 from the germline V gene are MNHNS and SASEGT. The CDR3 contains 14 residues. Trimming cost V 4 bases and J 3 bases, with 12 bases left between them. The CDR3 is CASSAFNLDTEAFF. The CDR3 DNA reads TGTGCCAGCAGTGCATTTAACTTGGACACTGAAGCTTTCTTT.

This clone has a single count. V gene TRBV7-2 combines with J gene TRBJ1-5, with 8 bases aligning to TRBD1. The CDR3 is made up of 15 amino acids. V shed 1 base and J 9 bases; nucleotides not matched to a gene: 8. Germline-derived CDR1 and CDR2 are SGHTA and FQGNSA. The chain's CDR3 is CASSLGQGTGRPQHF. Here the CDR3 DNA reads TGTGCCAGCAGCTTAGGACAGGGGACCGGACGGCCCCAGCATTTT. The full variable domain, rest sourced from reference TRBV7-2 and TRBJ1-5, is GAGVSQSPSNKVTEKGKDVELRCDPISGHTALYWYRQSLGQGLEFLIYFQGNSAPDKSGLPSDRFSAERTGGSVSTLTIQRTQQEDSAVYLCASSLGQGTGRPQHFGDGTRLSIL.

The table lists this clone with a few counts. The chain combines TRBV29-1 with TRBJ2-5, with TRBD1 identical over 8 bases. CDR1 is SQVTM and CDR2 is ANQGSEA in the germline V gene. The CDR3 runs 13 residues. V trimming: 2 bases; J trimming: 4 bases; junction bases outside the gene matches: 3. CDR3 region: CSVEPGGGETQYF. As DNA, the CDR3 is TGCAGCGTTGAACCAGGGGGCGGAGAGACCCAGTACTTC.

The chain links TRBV6-6 to TRBJ1-2, with a possible D match to TRBD1 (5 bases). Trimming left V 0 bases short and J 8 bases short, with 10 bases between. Germline CDR1 reads MNHNY; CDR2 reads SVGAGI (reference sequence). The CDR3 is 13 amino acids. CDR3 sequence: CASSYSGGGGYTF. For the CDR3, the DNA is TGTGCCAGCAGTTACTCTGGGGGAGGAGGCTACACCTTC.

The chain uses TRBV19 and TRBJ2-7; TRBD2 is a possible D gene (6 bases). This CDR3 is 14 amino acids long. V was shortened by 5 bases and J by 0 bases, with 11 bases between the two germline ends. Germline loops: CDR1 LNHDA, CDR2 SQIVND (reference sequence). CDR3 DNA sequence: TGTGCCAGTAGTTGGGAGGCGAGCTCCTACGAGCAGTACTTC. It specifies CASSWEASSYEQYF.

V and J are TRBV7-9 and TRBJ2-3, with TRBD1 as a possible D gene (6 bases). V dropped 3 bases and J dropped 0 bases, with 16 bases sitting between them. Germline V CDR1 and CDR2: SEHNR, FQNEAQ (reference sequence). CDR3 length: 17 amino acids. This CDR3 is CASSLRTVVYSTDTQYF. CDR3 sequence (DNA): TGTGCCAGCAGCTTGCGGACAGTCGTATATAGCACAGATACGCAGTATTTT.

The chain has TRBV14 and TRBJ2-3; tentatively, D is TRBD1 (6 bases). The CDR3 consists of 15 residues. From germline, CDR1 is SGHDN and CDR2 FVKESK. V lost 2 bases and J 5 bases, leaving 14 bases between the germline ends. The CDR3, as DNA: TGTGCCAGCAGCCAATTGGGGGCTGCGGGAGATACGCAGTATTTT. It is translated as CASSQLGAAGDTQYF.

The V call is TRBV2, the J call TRBJ1-2; unclear D gene. V lost 2 bases, J lost 0 bases, and 4 bases lay in between. CDR1 and CDR2 from the germline V gene are SNHLY and FYNNEI. This CDR3 is built from 13 residues. The CDR3 DNA follows: TGTGCCAGCAGTGAACAGGCTAACTATGGCTACACCTTC. It specifies CASSEQANYGYTF. The full variable domain, with the rest looked up from reference TRBV2 and TRBJ1-2, is EPEVTQTPSHQVTQMGQEVILRCVPISNHLYFYWYRQILGQKVEFLVSFYNNEISEKSEIFDDQFSVERPDGSNFTLKIRSTKLEDSAMYFCASSEQANYGYTFGSGTRLTVV.

The chain couples TRBV11-2 to TRBJ2-7, with D perhaps TRBD1 (5 bases). V shed 0 bases and J shed 10 bases, with 13 bases lying between them. The germline V gene has CDR1 SGHAT and CDR2 FQNNGV. The CDR3 has 13 amino acids. In nucleotides, the CDR3 is TGTGCCAGCAGCTTAGATCCCAAACAGGTTCAGTACTTC. Its protein is CASSLDPKQVQYF. The variable domain in full, with the rest retrieved from reference TRBV11-2 and TRBJ2-7, is EAGVAQSPRYKIIEKRQSVAFWCNPISGHATLYWYQQILGQGPKLLIQFQNNGVVDDSQLPKDRFSAERLKGVDSTLKIQPAKLEDSAVYLCASSLDPKQVQYFGPGTRLTVT.

V and J are TRBV7-2 and TRBJ1-3; 7 bases match TRBD1. V shed 1 base, J shed 3 bases, and the junction held 6 bases outside the gene matches. Germline V lookup: CDR1 SGHTA, CDR2 FQGNSA. There are 16 residues in the CDR3. The CDR3 nucleotides are TGTGCCAGCAGCTTAGAGAGGGGGCGCGGTGGAAACACCATATATTTT. Protein product: CASSLERGRGGNTIYF.

V is TRBV30 and J is TRBJ1-5; 8 bases match TRBD1. Per germline, CDR1 GTSNPN and CDR2 SVGIG (reference sequence). Trimming took 2 bases from V and 6 from J; bases not matched to a gene: 3. This CDR3 is built from 13 residues. CDR3 residues: CAWSTRGLQPQHF. The CDR3 DNA reads as TGTGCCTGGAGTACCAGGGGGCTTCAGCCCCAGCATTTT. The variable domain in full, completed from reference TRBV30 and TRBJ1-5, reads SQTIHQWPATLVQPVGSPLSLECTVEGTSNPNLYWYRQAAGRGLQLLFYSVGIGQISSEVPQNLSASRPQDRQFILSSKKLLLSDSGFYLCAWSTRGLQPQHFGDGTRLSIL.

V and J are TRBV15 and TRBJ2-3; D perhaps matches TRBD1 (5 bases). The germline gives CDR1 LNHNV, CDR2 YYDKDF (reference sequence). Between the trimmed V and J ends, which lost 6 bases and 0 bases, there was a span of 10 bases. The CDR3 covers 14 residues. In nucleotides, the CDR3 is TGTGCCACCAGAGACAGCCCTAGCACAGATACGCAGTATTTT. This codes for CATRDSPSTDTQYF.

This sequence joins TRBV27 and TRBJ1-4; 7 bases map to TRBD1. V lost 6 bases and J lost 7; bases outside the gene matches: 5. CDR1 and CDR2 (germline): MNHEY, SMNVEV (reference sequence). There are 13 residues in the CDR3. Here the CDR3 DNA reads TGTGCCAGCAGCCAACAGGGGACTGAAAAACTGTTTTTT. Translation gives CASSQQGTEKLFF.

V gene TRBV9 combines with J gene TRBJ2-1, with TRBD1 identical over 7 bases. This CDR3 has 13 residues. Looked up from germline, CDR1 is SGDLS and CDR2 is YYNGEE. The V segment lost 4 bases and the J segment 8 bases; nucleotides outside the gene matches: 6. CDR3 region: CASSRDSQDEQFF. The CDR3, as DNA: TGTGCCAGCAGCCGGGACAGCCAGGATGAGCAGTTCTTC.

The gene calls are TRBV18 and TRBJ1-1; no reliable D call. Trimming left V 6 bases short and J 5 bases short, with 19 bases between. CDR1 is KGHSH and CDR2 is LQKENI in the germline V gene. CDR3 length: 15 amino acids. The CDR3 spells CASSSSGGEGTEAFF. The CDR3 bases are TGTGCCAGCTCTTCGAGCGGCGGGGAGGGTACTGAAGCTTTCTTT. The full variable domain, in which reference TRBV18 and TRBJ1-1 provide the parts outside the CDR3, is NAGVMQNPRHLVRRRGQEARLRCSPMKGHSHVYWYRQLPEEGLKFMVYLQKENIIDESGMPKERFSAEFPKEGPSILRIQQVVRGDSAAYFCASSSSGGEGTEAFFGQGTRLTVV.

The CDR3 nucleotides are TGCAGCGTTGTACGGGTTCGGAATGAGCAGTTCTTC. Translating it yields CSVVRVRNEQFF. V and J are TRBV29-1 and TRBJ2-1; D is undetermined. Trimming pared 4 bases from V and 7 bases from J, leaving 11 bases between. Germline V gene lookup returns CDR1 SQVTM and CDR2 ANQGSEA. The CDR3 sequence is 12 residues long.